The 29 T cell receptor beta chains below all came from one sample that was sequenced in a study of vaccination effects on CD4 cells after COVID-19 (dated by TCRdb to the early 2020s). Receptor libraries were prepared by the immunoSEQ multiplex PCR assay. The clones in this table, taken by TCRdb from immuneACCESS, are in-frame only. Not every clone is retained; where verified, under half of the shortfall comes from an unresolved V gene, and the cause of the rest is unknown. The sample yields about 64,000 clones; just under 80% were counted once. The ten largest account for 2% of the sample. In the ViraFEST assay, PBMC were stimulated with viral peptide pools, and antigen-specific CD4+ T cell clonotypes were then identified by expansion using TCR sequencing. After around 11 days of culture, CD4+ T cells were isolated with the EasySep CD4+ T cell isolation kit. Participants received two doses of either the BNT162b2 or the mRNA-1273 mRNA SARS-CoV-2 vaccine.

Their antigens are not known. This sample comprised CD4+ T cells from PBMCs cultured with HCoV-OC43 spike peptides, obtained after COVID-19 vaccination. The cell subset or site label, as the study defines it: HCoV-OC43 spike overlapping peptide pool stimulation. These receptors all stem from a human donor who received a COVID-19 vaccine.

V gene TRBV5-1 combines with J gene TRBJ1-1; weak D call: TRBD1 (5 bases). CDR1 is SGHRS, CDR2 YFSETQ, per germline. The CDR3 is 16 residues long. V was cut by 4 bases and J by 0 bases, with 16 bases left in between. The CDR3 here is CASSQISGTLNTEAFF. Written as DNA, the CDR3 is TGCGCCAGCAGCCAGATATCCGGGACGCTGAACACTGAAGCTTTCTTT.

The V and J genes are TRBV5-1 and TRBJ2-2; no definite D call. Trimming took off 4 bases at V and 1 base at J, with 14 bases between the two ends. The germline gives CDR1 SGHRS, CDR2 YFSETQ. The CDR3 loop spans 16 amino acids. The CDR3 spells CASSRTQQMNTGELFF. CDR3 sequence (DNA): TGCGCCAGCAGCCGAACACAGCAAATGAACACCGGGGAGCTGTTTTTT.

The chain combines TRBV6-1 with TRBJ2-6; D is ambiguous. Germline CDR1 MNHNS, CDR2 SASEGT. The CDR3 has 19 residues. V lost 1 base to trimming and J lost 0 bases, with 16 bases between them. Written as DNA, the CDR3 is TGTGCCAGCAGTGAAGATGGGCGACGTACCCTCTCTGGGGCCAACGTCCTGACTTTC. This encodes CASSEDGRRTLSGANVLTF.

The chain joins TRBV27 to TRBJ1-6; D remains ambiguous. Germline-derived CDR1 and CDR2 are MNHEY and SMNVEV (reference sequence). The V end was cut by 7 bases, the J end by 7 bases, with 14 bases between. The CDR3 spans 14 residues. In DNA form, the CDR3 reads TGTGCCAGCACCACTCCGACGGGAAATTCACCCCTCCACTTT. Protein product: CASTTPTGNSPLHF.

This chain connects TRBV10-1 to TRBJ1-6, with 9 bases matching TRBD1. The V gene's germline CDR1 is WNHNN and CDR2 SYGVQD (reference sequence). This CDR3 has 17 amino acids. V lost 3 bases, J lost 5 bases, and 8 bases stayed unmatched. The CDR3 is CASSEGTGGNNNSPLHF. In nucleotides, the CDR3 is TGCGCCAGCAGTGAAGGCACAGGGGGCAATAATAATTCACCCCTCCACTTT.

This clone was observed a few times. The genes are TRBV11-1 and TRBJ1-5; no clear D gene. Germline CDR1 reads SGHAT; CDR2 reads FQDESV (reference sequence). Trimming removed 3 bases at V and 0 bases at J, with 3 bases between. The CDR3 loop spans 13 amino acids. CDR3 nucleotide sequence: TGTGCCAGCAGCTTCAATAGCAATCAGCCCCAGCATTTT. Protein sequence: CASSFNSNQPQHF.

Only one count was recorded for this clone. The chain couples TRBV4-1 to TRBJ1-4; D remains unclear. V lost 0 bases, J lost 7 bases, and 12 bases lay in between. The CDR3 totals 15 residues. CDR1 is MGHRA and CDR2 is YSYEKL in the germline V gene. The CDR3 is CASSQEAGFAEKLFF. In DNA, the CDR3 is TGCGCCAGCAGCCAAGAAGCGGGGTTTGCTGAAAAACTGTTTTTT.

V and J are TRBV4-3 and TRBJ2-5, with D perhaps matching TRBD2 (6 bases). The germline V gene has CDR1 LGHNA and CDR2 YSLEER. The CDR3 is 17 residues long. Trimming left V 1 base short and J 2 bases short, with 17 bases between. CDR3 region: CASSQGNSGGYQETQYF. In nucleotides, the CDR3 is TGCGCCAGCAGCCAAGGCAACTCCGGGGGATATCAAGAGACCCAGTACTTC.

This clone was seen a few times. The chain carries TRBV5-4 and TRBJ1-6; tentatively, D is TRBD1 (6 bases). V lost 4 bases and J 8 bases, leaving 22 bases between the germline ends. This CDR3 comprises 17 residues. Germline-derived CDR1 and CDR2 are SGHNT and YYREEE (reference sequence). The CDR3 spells CASSHPVIGTHYSPLHF. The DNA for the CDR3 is TGTGCCAGCAGCCACCCGGTTATTGGGACACACTATTCACCCCTCCACTTT.

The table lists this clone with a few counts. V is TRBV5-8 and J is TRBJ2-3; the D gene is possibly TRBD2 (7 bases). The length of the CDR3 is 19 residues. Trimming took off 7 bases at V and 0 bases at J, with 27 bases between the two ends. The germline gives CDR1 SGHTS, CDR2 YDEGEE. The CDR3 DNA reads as TGTGCCAGCCCTGTTATATACGGCGGGGGCGATCCTAGCACAGATACGCAGTATTTT. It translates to CASPVIYGGGDPSTDTQYF.

CDR3 in amino acids: CAWSVNPANTEAFF. As DNA, the CDR3 is TGTGCCTGGAGTGTAAACCCAGCGAACACTGAAGCTTTCTTT. The V gene is TRBV30, the J gene TRBJ1-1; D gene unclear. Deletions cut 0 bases from V and 1 base from J, with 9 bases between. The CDR3 is 14 amino acids. Germline V gene sequence: CDR1 GTSNPN, CDR2 SVGIG (reference sequence).

This CDR3 reads CASREDRGRYGYTF. CDR3 bases: TGTGCCAGCAGAGAAGACAGGGGGCGTTATGGCTACACCTTC. The chain couples TRBV25-1 to TRBJ1-2, with 10 bases identical to TRBD1. This CDR3 comprises 14 residues. Germline loops: CDR1 MGHDK, CDR2 SYGVNS. Trimming at V came to 6 bases and at J to 5 bases, leaving 6 bases not matched to a gene.

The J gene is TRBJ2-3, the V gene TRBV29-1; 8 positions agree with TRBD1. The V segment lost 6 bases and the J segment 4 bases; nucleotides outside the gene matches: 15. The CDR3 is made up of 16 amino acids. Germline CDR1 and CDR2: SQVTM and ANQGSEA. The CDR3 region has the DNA TGCAGCGTGGCCTTAGGGACAGGCCTCGGGGCAGATACGCAGTATTTT. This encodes CSVALGTGLGADTQYF.

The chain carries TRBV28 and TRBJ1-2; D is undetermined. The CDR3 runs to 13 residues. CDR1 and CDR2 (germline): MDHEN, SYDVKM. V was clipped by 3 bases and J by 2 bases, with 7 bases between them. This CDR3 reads CASSLGTNYGYTF. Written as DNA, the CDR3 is TGTGCCAGCAGTTTGGGAACAAACTATGGCTACACCTTC.

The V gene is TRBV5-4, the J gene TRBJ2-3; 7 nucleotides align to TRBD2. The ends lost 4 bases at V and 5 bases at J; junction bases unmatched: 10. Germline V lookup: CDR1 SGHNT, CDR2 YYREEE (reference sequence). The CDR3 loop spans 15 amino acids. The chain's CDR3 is CASSRGGYDVDTQYF. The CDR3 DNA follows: TGTGCCAGCAGCCGGGGAGGGTATGACGTAGATACGCAGTATTTT.

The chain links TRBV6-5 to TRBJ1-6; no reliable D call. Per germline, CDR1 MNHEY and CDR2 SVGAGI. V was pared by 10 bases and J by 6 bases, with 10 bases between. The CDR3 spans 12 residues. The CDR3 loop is CATNLPNSPLHF. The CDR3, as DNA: TGTGCCACCAACCTTCCTAATTCACCCCTCCACTTT.

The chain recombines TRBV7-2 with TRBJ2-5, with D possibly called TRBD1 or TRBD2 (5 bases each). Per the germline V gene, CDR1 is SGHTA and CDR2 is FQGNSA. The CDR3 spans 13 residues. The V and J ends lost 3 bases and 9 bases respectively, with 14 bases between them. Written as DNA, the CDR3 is TGTGCCAGCAGCTTTAGCGAGGGGAGTCCCCAGTACTTC. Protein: CASSFSEGSPQYF.

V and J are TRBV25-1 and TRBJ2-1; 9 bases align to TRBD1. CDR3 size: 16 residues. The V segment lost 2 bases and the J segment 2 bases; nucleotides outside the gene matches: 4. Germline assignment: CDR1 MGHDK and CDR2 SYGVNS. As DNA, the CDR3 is TGTGCCAGCAGTGAACCCGGGACAGGGACCTACAATGAGCAGTTCTTC. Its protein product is CASSEPGTGTYNEQFF.

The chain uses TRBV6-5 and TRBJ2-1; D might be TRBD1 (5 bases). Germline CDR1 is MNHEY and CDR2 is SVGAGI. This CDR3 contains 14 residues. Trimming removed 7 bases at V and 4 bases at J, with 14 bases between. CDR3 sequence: CASTVWGRYNEQFF. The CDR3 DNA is TGTGCCAGCACCGTCTGGGGCAGATACAATGAGCAGTTCTTC.

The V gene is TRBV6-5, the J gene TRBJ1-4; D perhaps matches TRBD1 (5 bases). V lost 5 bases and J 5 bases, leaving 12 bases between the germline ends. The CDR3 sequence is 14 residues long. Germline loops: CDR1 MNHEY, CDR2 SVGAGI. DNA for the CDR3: TGTGCCAGCAGTCAGGGTTTCAACAATGAAAAACTGTTTTTT. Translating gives CASSQGFNNEKLFF.

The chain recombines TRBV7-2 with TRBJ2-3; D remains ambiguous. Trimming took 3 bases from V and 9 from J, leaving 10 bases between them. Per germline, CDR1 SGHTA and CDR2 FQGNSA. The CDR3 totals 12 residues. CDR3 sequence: CASSLGSQTQYF. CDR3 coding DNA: TGTGCCAGCAGCTTGGGCAGCCAAACGCAGTATTTT. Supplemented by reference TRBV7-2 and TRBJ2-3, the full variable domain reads GAGVSQSPSNKVTEKGKDVELRCDPISGHTALYWYRQSLGQGLEFLIYFQGNSAPDKSGLPSDRFSAERTGGSVSTLTIQRTQQEDSAVYLCASSLGSQTQYFGPGTRLTVL.

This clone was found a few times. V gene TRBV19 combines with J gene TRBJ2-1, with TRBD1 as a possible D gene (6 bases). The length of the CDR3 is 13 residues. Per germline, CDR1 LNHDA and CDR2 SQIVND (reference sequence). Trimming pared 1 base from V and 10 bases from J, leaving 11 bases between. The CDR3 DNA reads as TGTGCCAGTAGTATAGGCGGACAGAAGGAGCAGTTCTTC. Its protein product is CASSIGGQKEQFF.

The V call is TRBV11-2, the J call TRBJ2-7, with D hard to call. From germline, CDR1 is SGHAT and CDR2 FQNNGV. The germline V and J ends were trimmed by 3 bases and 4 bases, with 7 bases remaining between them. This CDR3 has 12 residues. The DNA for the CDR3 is TGTGCCAGCAGCTTGCCCTATTACGAGCAGTACGTC. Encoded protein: CASSLPYYEQYV.

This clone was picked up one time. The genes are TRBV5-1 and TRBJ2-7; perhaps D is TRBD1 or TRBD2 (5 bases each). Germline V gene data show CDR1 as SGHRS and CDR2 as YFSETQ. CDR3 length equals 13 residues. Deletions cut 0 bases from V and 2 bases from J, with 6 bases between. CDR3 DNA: TGCGCCAGCAGCTTGGGGGACCCCTACGAGCAGTACGTC. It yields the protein CASSLGDPYEQYV.

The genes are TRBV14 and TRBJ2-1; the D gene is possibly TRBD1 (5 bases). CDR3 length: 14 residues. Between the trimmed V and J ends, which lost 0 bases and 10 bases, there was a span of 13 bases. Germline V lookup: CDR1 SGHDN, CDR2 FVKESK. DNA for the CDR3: TGTGCCAGCAGCCAAGAGAAAGGGGCGCGAGAGCAGTTCTTC. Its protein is CASSQEKGAREQFF.

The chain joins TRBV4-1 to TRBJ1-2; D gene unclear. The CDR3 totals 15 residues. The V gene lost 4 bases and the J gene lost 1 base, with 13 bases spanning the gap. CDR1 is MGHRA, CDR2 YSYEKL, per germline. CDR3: CASSPRTENNYGYTF. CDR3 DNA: TGCGCCAGCAGCCCGCGGACGGAAAATAACTATGGCTACACCTTC.

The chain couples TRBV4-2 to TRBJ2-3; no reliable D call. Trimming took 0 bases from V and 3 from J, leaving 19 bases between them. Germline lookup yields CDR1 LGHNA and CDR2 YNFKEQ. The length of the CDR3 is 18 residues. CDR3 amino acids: CASSQEGSSPLRTDTQYF. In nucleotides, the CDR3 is TGTGCCAGCAGCCAAGAAGGTAGCAGCCCCTTGAGGACAGATACGCAGTATTTT.

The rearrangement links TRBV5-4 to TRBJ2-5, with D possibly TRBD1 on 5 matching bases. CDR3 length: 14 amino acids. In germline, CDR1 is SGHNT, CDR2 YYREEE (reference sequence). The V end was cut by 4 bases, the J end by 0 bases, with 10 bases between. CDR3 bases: TGTGCCAGCAGCCCTGACAGATACCAAGAGACCCAGTACTTC. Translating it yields CASSPDRYQETQYF. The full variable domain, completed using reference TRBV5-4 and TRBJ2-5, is ETGVTQSPTHLIKTRGQQVTLRCSSQSGHNTVSWYQQALGQGPQFIFQYYREEENGRGNFPPRFSGLQFPNYSSELNVNALELDDSALYLCASSPDRYQETQYFGPGTRLLVL.

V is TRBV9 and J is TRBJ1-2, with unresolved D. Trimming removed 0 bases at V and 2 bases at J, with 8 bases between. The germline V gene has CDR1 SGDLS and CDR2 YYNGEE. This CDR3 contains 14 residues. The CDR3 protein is CASSVVGGNYGYTF. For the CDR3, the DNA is TGTGCCAGCAGCGTAGTGGGAGGGAACTATGGCTACACCTTC. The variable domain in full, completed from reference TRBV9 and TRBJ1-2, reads DSGVTQTPKHLITATGQRVTLRCSPRSGDLSVYWYQQSLDQGLQFLIQYYNGEERAKGNILERFSAQQFPDLHSELNLSSLELGDSALYFCASSVVGGNYGYTFGSGTRLTVV.